This entry is about one T cell receptor (beta chain). What it binds is unknown. From germline, CDR1 is SGHTA and CDR2 FQGTGA. This CDR3 spans 14 amino acids. Trimming took off 4 bases at V and 2 bases at J, with 11 bases between the two ends. Here immunoSEQ multiplex PCR was the method, and the copy in TCRdb shows in-frame clones only, minus some. The data show approximately 350,000 clones, 83% seen once. The sample's treatment: about 20 received Ad26.COV2.S at low or high dose, single or two shots; 5 received placebo; per-sample allocation not given. Vaccine and placebo recipients were sampled on day 63 after the first injection. As its vector, the vaccine had Ad26, which expressed Wuhan-strain SARS-CoV-2 spike. This sample is drawn from a study of Ad26.COV2.S vaccination and SARS-CoV-2 variants. Study-level background: Intramuscular Ad26.COV2.S doses were given once or twice, 56 days apart.

General observations from the study: Individuals receiving vaccine had higher spike-specific TCR breadth than placebo recipients did.

The sample was peripheral blood, taken in a trial of Ad26.COV2.S vaccine versus placebo. The rearrangement uses TRBV7-3 and TRBJ1-1; tentatively, D is TRBD1 (6 bases). The clonotype originates from a person between 18 and 65 years old who received the Ad26.COV2.S COVID-19 vaccine or a placebo. The CDR3 nucleotides read TGTGCCAGCAGCTCCGTTGGGGGCAACACTGAAGCTTTCTTT. It specifies CASSSVGGNTEAFF.